The 21 T cell receptor beta chains given below trace back to one sample, sequenced in a study of T cells in Graves' hyperthyroidism and ophthalmopathy. There were TCR beta CDR3 regions amplified from RNA transcripts. RT-PCR in the first round (using the HTBI primer set) targeted the TCR CDR3. Each CDR3 protein gets one entry after TCRdb re-called the multiplex PCR reads with MiXCR. This table has almost 600,000 distinct CDR3 sequences, 11% to 15% appearing once. Sequencing input: blood. The receptors were gathered from a woman aged 25-40 years with Graves' hyperthyroidism that later progressed to Graves' ophthalmopathy.

This clonotype has a handful of counts. V and J are TRBV27 and TRBJ2-3; D not certain. Germline loops: CDR1 MNHEY, CDR2 SMNVEV (reference sequence). V lost 3 bases and J 1 base, leaving 20 bases between the germline ends. The CDR3 spans 18 residues. The CDR3 loop is CASSFPSNSLPGTDTQYF. Written as DNA, the CDR3 is TGTGCCAGCAGTTTCCCCTCCAATTCTCTACCGGGCACAGATACGCAGTATTTT.

There are a few counts of this clonotype. The V call is TRBV7-9, the J call TRBJ2-1, with 11 positions matching TRBD2. This CDR3 is built from 16 residues. J gave up 10 bases and V 0 bases, and 8 bases lay outside the gene matches. CDR1 and CDR2 (germline): SEHNR, FQNEAQ (reference sequence). The chain's CDR3 is CASSLAGDSGRAEQFF. The CDR3 DNA sequence: TGTGCCAGCAGCTTAGCGGGGGATAGCGGGAGGGCCGAGCAGTTCTTC.

The sample holds many counts of this clonotype. The J gene is TRBJ1-2, the V gene TRBV28, with TRBD1 identical over 12 bases. The CDR3 covers 16 residues. With 8 bases clipped from V and 8 bases from J, the junction kept 15 bases outside the gene matches. The germline gives CDR1 MDHEN, CDR2 SYDVKM. DNA for the CDR3: TGTGCCAGCTTACGTCCCGGGACAGGGGGCGCGGGGGGCTACACCTTC. Residues: CASLRPGTGGAGGYTF.

This clonotype was counted at least ten times. This chain uses TRBV6-1 with TRBJ2-4, with D uncertain. V shed 7 bases and J shed 7 bases, with 17 bases lying between them. From germline, CDR1 is MNHNS and CDR2 SASEGT. The CDR3 contains 14 residues. As DNA, the CDR3 is TGTGCCAGCACCCCAGGTCCGGTCGGCAACATTCAGTACTTC. Residues: CASTPGPVGNIQYF.

This clonotype has at least ten counts. V usage is TRBV11-3 and J usage is TRBJ1-5; D uncertain. The V gene's germline CDR1 is SGHNT and CDR2 YENEEA. V was trimmed by 4 bases and J by 3 bases, leaving 7 bases between them. The CDR3 totals 13 residues. The CDR3 DNA follows: TGTGCCAGCAGCTCCCACCTCAATCAGCCCCAGCATTTT. This encodes CASSSHLNQPQHF.

This clonotype appeared many times. CDR3 residues: CASSFNADTQYF. The CDR3 DNA follows: TGTGCCAGCAGCTTTAACGCAGATACGCAGTATTTT. This rearrangement joins TRBV7-3 to TRBJ2-3; D unclear. The germline V gene encodes CDR1 SGHTA and CDR2 FQGTGA. The CDR3 has 12 residues. V was cut by 3 bases and J by 4 bases, with 5 bases left in between.

This clonotype has at least ten counts. This rearrangement joins TRBV7-2 to TRBJ2-5, with a weak D call TRBD2 (6 bases). The V end was cut by 5 bases, the J end by 5 bases, with 12 bases between. In germline, CDR1 is SGHTA, CDR2 FQGNSA. The CDR3 spans 13 residues. In DNA, the CDR3 is TGTGCCAGCAGCGTCGGGACTGTGGAGACCCAGTACTTC. Amino acids: CASSVGTVETQYF.

The genes are TRBV4-3 and TRBJ2-1; 10 bases match TRBD2. Germline CDR1 reads LGHNA; CDR2 reads YSLEER. This CDR3 has 17 amino acids. V lost 0 bases and J lost 4; bases outside the gene matches: 6. CDR3 DNA sequence: TGCGCCAGCAGCCAAGACCCCGGGACTAGCGAGTACAATGAGCAGTTCTTC. Protein: CASSQDPGTSEYNEQFF.

This clonotype showed up just a few times. J is TRBJ2-3 and V is TRBV7-2, with a weak D call TRBD2 (6 bases). Germline CDR1 SGHTA, CDR2 FQGNSA. V was trimmed by 3 bases and J by 0 bases, leaving 13 bases between them. This CDR3 spans 16 amino acids. The CDR3 here is CASSLVGGDSTDTQYF. DNA for the CDR3: TGTGCCAGCAGCTTGGTGGGAGGCGATAGCACAGATACGCAGTATTTT. Complete variable domain (other parts from reference TRBV7-2 and TRBJ2-3): GAGVSQSPSNKVTEKGKDVELRCDPISGHTALYWYRQSLGQGLEFLIYFQGNSAPDKSGLPSDRFSAERTGGSVSTLTIQRTQQEDSAVYLCASSLVGGDSTDTQYFGPGTRLTVL.

The chain joins TRBV11-2 to TRBJ1-1; perhaps TRBD1 as D (5 bases). The CDR3 has 14 residues. Germline assignment: CDR1 SGHAT and CDR2 FQNNGV. The V and J ends lost 3 bases and 4 bases respectively, with 12 bases between them. The CDR3 sequence: CASSFRGGATEAFF. The CDR3 DNA sequence: TGTGCCAGCAGCTTCCGGGGAGGGGCCACTGAAGCTTTCTTT.

This clonotype came up once. Here the CDR3 reads CASRTQAGFNQPQHF. The CDR3 region has the DNA TGTGCCAGCAGAACCCAAGCGGGTTTCAATCAGCCCCAGCATTTT. V is TRBV6-2 or TRBV6-3 and J is TRBJ1-5; D gene uncertain. The germline V and J ends were trimmed by 6 bases and 3 bases, with 15 bases remaining between them. Germline-derived CDR1 and CDR2 are MNHEY and SVGEGT. This CDR3 has 15 residues.

This clonotype was counted at least ten times. This may be a read error: a much more frequent sequence differs by one nucleotide. The J gene is TRBJ1-2, the V gene TRBV12-3 or TRBV12-4; D uncertain. V shed 2 bases and J shed 6 bases, with 7 bases lying between them. The CDR3 sequence is 12 residues long. The DNA for the CDR3 is TGTGCCAGCAGTTTAACCTTGGATGGCTACACCTTC. Translated: CASSLTLDGYTF.

The table lists this clonotype with many counts. The CDR3 DNA reads as TGTGCCAGCAGACCAGGGGGCGCGGGGGACACTGAAGCTTTCTTT. It translates to CASRPGGAGDTEAFF. The chain is built from TRBV12-3 or TRBV12-4 and TRBJ1-1; 8 bases align to TRBD1. The V gene end was trimmed by 6 bases and the J gene end by 3 bases; junction bases not matched to a gene: 9. This CDR3 is built from 15 residues.

This clonotype was recorded many times. The chain links TRBV20-1 to TRBJ1-2; no clear D gene. The CDR3 length is 13 residues. In germline, CDR1 is DFQATT, CDR2 SNEGSKA (reference sequence). Trimming took 3 bases from V and 7 from J, leaving 15 bases between them. The CDR3 sequence: CSARADNEAGYTF. For the CDR3, the DNA is TGCAGTGCTAGGGCTGACAACGAGGCTGGCTACACCTTC.

This clonotype was seen many times. The chain recombines TRBV6-1 with TRBJ1-5; no clear D. V lost 7 bases and J 5 bases, leaving 15 bases between the germline ends. CDR1 is MNHNS, CDR2 SASEGT, per germline. This CDR3 region has 14 residues. The CDR3 coding sequence is TGTGCCAGCAAAATCATTACAGAGGATCAGCCCCAGCATTTT. Residues: CASKIITEDQPQHF.

In this sample, this clonotype turned up a few times. The chain carries TRBV7-9 and TRBJ2-1, with D hard to call. Germline V CDR1 and CDR2: SEHNR, FQNEAQ (reference sequence). The CDR3 totals 16 residues. Trimming stripped 5 bases from V and 8 bases from J, with 22 bases between. For the CDR3, the DNA is TGTGCCAGCAGCCCACCCCCCCCGAGAGCCAGAGATGAGCAGTTCTTC. This gives the protein CASSPPPPRARDEQFF. Using reference TRBV7-9 and TRBJ2-1 for the parts outside the CDR3, the full variable domain is DTGVSQNPRHKITKRGQNVTFRCDPISEHNRLYWYRQTLGQGPEFLTYFQNEAQLEKSRLLSDRFSAERPKGSFSTLEIQRTEQGDSAMYLCASSPPPPRARDEQFFGPGTRLTVL.

The sample holds a few counts of this clonotype. The V and J genes are TRBV4-3 and TRBJ2-2; 7 nucleotides agree with TRBD2. CDR1 is LGHNA and CDR2 is YSLEER in the germline V gene. The CDR3 is made up of 19 amino acids. Unmatched junction bases numbered 16, after V lost 6 bases and J lost 0 bases. DNA of the CDR3: TGCGCCAGCAGGGAGGAGCGGGGCGGCCCCATTTCGAACACCGGGGAGCTGTTTTTT. Residues: CASREERGGPISNTGELFF.

This clonotype was counted at least ten times. The J gene is TRBJ2-7, the V gene TRBV20-1; TRBD2 matches at 10 bases. Germline V CDR1 and CDR2: DFQATT, SNEGSKA (reference sequence). The CDR3 extends over 15 amino acids. With 2 bases clipped from V and 3 bases from J, the junction kept 7 bases outside the gene matches. As DNA, the CDR3 is TGCAGTGCTAGACCTAGCGGGAGCAGAGACTACGAGCAGTACTTC. This encodes CSARPSGSRDYEQYF.

This clonotype came up many times. The rearrangement uses TRBV6-2 or TRBV6-3 and TRBJ2-7; tentative D call: TRBD2 (6 bases). Trimming removed 8 bases at V and 4 bases at J, with 15 bases between. Germline values: CDR1 MNHEY, CDR2 SVGEGT. The CDR3 is 13 residues long. The CDR3 DNA reads TGTGCCAGCTTTGCCGCCCGGGGGTACGAGCAGTACTTC. This gives the protein CASFAARGYEQYF.

This clonotype was detected ten times or more. In nucleotides, the CDR3 is TGTGCCAGTAGTCCCGACGAGGGAGGTCGCAATGAGCAGTTCTTC. This gives the protein CASSPDEGGRNEQFF. This chain connects TRBV19 to TRBJ2-1, with D tentatively TRBD2 (6 bases). Germline CDR1 and CDR2: LNHDA and SQIVND (reference sequence). The CDR3 spans 15 residues. The V and J ends lost 5 bases and 6 bases respectively, with 17 bases between them.

This clonotype was observed a single time. V usage is TRBV6-2 or TRBV6-3 and J usage is TRBJ2-7, with 9 bases that match TRBD1. CDR3 length: 14 residues. The germline V gene has CDR1 MNHEY and CDR2 SVGEGT. V lost 10 bases, J lost 6 bases, and 13 bases stayed unmatched. DNA for the CDR3: TGTGCCACCCTAAGAGGGACAGGGAACGGCGAGCAGTACTTC. It translates to CATLRGTGNGEQYF.